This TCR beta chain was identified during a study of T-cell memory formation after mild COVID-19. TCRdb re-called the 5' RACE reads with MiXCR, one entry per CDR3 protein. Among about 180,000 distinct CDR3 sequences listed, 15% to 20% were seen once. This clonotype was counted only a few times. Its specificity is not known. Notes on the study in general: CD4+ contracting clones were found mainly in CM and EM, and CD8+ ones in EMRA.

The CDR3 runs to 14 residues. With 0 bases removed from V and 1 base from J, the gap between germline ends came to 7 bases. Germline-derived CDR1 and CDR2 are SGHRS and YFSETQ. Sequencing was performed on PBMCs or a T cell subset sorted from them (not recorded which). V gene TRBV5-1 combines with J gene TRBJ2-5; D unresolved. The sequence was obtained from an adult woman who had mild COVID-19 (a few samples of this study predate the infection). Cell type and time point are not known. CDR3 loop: CASSLVGLQETQYF. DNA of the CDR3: TGCGCCAGCAGCTTGGTTGGGCTCCAAGAGACCCAGTACTTC.